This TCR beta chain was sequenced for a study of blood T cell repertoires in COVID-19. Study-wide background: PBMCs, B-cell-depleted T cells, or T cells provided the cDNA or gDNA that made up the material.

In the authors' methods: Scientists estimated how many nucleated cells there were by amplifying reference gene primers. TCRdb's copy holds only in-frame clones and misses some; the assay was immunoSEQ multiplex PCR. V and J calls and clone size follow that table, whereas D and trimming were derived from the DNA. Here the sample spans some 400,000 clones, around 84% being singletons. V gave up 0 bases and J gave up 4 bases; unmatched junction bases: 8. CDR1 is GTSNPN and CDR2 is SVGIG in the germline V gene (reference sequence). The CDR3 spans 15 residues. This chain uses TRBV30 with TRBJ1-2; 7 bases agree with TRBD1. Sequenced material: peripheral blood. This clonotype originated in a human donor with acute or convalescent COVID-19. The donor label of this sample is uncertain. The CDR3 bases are TGTGCCTGGAGTGTTAGCCCTGCAGGGGGCTATGGCTACACCTTC. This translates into CAWSVSPAGGYGYTF.